These 32 T cell receptor beta chains originate from one sample sequenced in a study of radiotherapy plus CTLA-4 blockade in lung cancer. TCRdb's table, derived via immunoSEQ multiplex PCR, lists solely in-frame clones and lacks some. The sample yields roughly 120,000 clones, 70% to 85% seen once. Specimen: peripheral blood, collected from a patient treated with radiotherapy plus ipilimumab. The receptors originated from a human donor with non-small cell lung cancer that progressed on radiotherapy plus ipilimumab. Some clones in this sample may be carry-over from other donors' samples.

The rearrangement joins TRBV9 to TRBJ2-1; TRBD2 agrees at 10 bases. The CDR3 consists of 16 residues. V was pared by 0 bases and J by 4 bases, with 4 bases of the junction left unmatched. In germline, CDR1 is SGDLS, CDR2 YYNGEE. The CDR3: CASSVGGLAEYNEQFF. CDR3 DNA: TGTGCCAGCAGCGTAGGAGGACTAGCGGAGTACAATGAGCAGTTCTTC.

The chain is built from TRBV29-1 and TRBJ2-7; unclear D gene. CDR1 SQVTM and CDR2 ANQGSEA come from the germline V gene. V was trimmed by 7 bases and J by 1 base, leaving 8 bases between them. CDR3 length: 11 residues. The DNA of the CDR3 is TGCAGCGGGGCGGATTCCTACGAGCAGTACTTC. Protein: CSGADSYEQYF.

There are a few counts of this clone. V is TRBV9 and J is TRBJ1-5, with D hard to call. V was pared by 3 bases and J by 4 bases, with 11 bases between. Germline V gene sequence: CDR1 SGDLS, CDR2 YYNGEE. This CDR3 contains 14 residues. The CDR3 loop reads CASSEDENNQPQHF. CDR3 coding DNA: TGTGCCAGCAGCGAGGACGAGAATAATCAGCCCCAGCATTTT.

The chain joins TRBV6-1 to TRBJ1-1, with unresolved D. This CDR3 region has 14 residues. CDR1 is MNHNS, CDR2 SASEGT, per germline. V was clipped by 6 bases and J by 0 bases, with 11 bases between them. Written as DNA, the CDR3 is TGTGCCAGCAGATCGATAGGAGTGAACACTGAAGCTTTCTTT. Protein: CASRSIGVNTEAFF.

The rearrangement joins TRBV19 to TRBJ2-1; D is ambiguous. The CDR3 is made up of 15 amino acids. V lost 3 bases and J 1 base, leaving 10 bases between the germline ends. CDR1 LNHDA and CDR2 SQIVND come from the germline V gene (reference sequence). The DNA for the CDR3 is TGTGCCAGTAGTATTTCCCAGCTATCCTACAATGAGCAGTTCTTC. Its protein is CASSISQLSYNEQFF.

The V and J genes are TRBV27 and TRBJ1-2, with 10 nucleotides matching TRBD1. V lost 6 bases, J lost 5 bases, and 6 bases stayed unmatched. The CDR3 loop spans 14 amino acids. Germline V gene sequence: CDR1 MNHEY, CDR2 SMNVEV (reference sequence). The CDR3 reads CASRAPGQGYGYTF. In DNA form, the CDR3 reads TGTGCCAGCAGGGCCCCGGGACAGGGGTATGGCTACACCTTC.

The CDR3 is CASSEFSGATQPQHF. The CDR3 DNA reads TGTGCCAGCAGTGAATTCTCAGGGGCCACTCAGCCCCAGCATTTT. V and J are TRBV6-1 and TRBJ1-5; D perhaps matches TRBD1 (6 bases). The V and J ends lost 2 bases and 6 bases respectively, with 14 bases between them. The V gene's germline CDR1 is MNHNS and CDR2 SASEGT. This CDR3 has 15 amino acids.

The chain uses TRBV5-5 and TRBJ2-3; a possible D gene is TRBD1 (5 bases). Germline values: CDR1 SGHKS, CDR2 YYEKEE (reference sequence). This CDR3 comprises 14 residues. V was clipped by 1 base and J by 6 bases, with 12 bases between them. The CDR3 DNA reads TGTGCCAGCAGCTTGTACAGGTCAGAGGATACGCAGTATTTT. As protein: CASSLYRSEDTQYF.

J is TRBJ2-7 and V is TRBV5-1; TRBD2 might be the D (7 bases). V was shortened by 2 bases and J by 3 bases, with 21 bases between the two germline ends. CDR3 length: 17 residues. CDR1 is SGHRS, CDR2 YFSETQ, per germline. CDR3 coding DNA: TGCGCCAGCAGCTTATTCCTGGATGGGGGGGCCTTCTACGAGCAGTACTTC. It encodes CASSLFLDGGAFYEQYF.

A single count supports this clone. V usage is TRBV2 and J usage is TRBJ2-5; D gene uncertain. Trimming took off 8 bases at V and 1 base at J, with 14 bases between the two ends. This CDR3 contains 14 residues. Germline V gene data show CDR1 as SNHLY and CDR2 as FYNNEI. The CDR3 DNA sequence: TGTGCCAGCCAAGACGGGCTGAGCCAAGAGACCCAGTACTTC. This translates into CASQDGLSQETQYF. The whole variable domain, remainder taken from reference TRBV2 and TRBJ2-5, is EPEVTQTPSHQVTQMGQEVILRCVPISNHLYFYWYRQILGQKVEFLVSFYNNEISEKSEIFDDQFSVERPDGSNFTLKIRSTKLEDSAMYFCASQDGLSQETQYFGPGTRLLVL.

The chain carries TRBV5-6 and TRBJ1-1; D is possibly TRBD1 (5 bases). The CDR3 contains 16 residues. Germline V gene lookup returns CDR1 SGHDT and CDR2 YYEEEE. With 7 bases removed from V and 5 bases from J, the gap between germline ends came to 24 bases. For the CDR3, the DNA is TGTGCCAGCTTCTTGGGACCGCCGCGAGAGAGGACTGAAGCTTTCTTT. It codes for CASFLGPPRERTEAFF.

This clone was seen a handful of times. The V call is TRBV7-9, the J call TRBJ2-7; no firm D call. The CDR3 runs 13 residues. Germline assignment: CDR1 SEHNR and CDR2 FQNEAQ (reference sequence). V was shortened by 0 bases and J by 5 bases, with 8 bases between the two germline ends. CDR3: CASSLASWDEQYF. CDR3 nucleotide sequence: TGTGCCAGCAGCTTAGCTAGCTGGGACGAGCAGTACTTC. Full variable domain (rest looked up from reference TRBV7-9 and TRBJ2-7): DTGVSQNPRHKITKRGQNVTFRCDPISEHNRLYWYRQTLGQGPEFLTYFQNEAQLEKSRLLSDRFSAERPKGSFSTLEIQRTEQGDSAMYLCASSLASWDEQYFGPGTRLTVT.

This clone appeared a few times. This chain joins TRBV23-1 and TRBJ1-5, with D hard to call. TRBV23-1 has ORF status, its function being uncertain. The CDR3 runs to 16 residues. Trimming removed 0 bases from V and 0 bases from J, with 9 bases in between. The CDR3 loop reads CASSQSCQNSNQPQHF. The CDR3 bases are TGCGCCAGCAGTCAATCGTGCCAGAATAGCAATCAGCCCCAGCATTTT.

The CDR3 nucleotides are TGCAGCGTTGCGAGGACAGGGGGCAGGGCCCAGTACTTC. It encodes CSVARTGGRAQYF. The genes are TRBV29-1 and TRBJ2-5; 11 positions match TRBD1. V lost 4 bases, J lost 9 bases, and 7 bases stayed unmatched. Germline loops: CDR1 SQVTM, CDR2 ANQGSEA. The CDR3 extends over 13 amino acids.

The rearrangement uses TRBV7-2 and TRBJ2-3, with 7 bases fitting TRBD2. The V segment lost 2 bases and the J segment 4 bases; nucleotides outside the gene matches: 3. From germline, CDR1 is SGHTA and CDR2 FQGNSA. This CDR3 has 14 amino acids. The CDR3 is CASSLNAGADTQYF. The CDR3 coding sequence is TGTGCCAGCAGCTTAAACGCGGGGGCAGATACGCAGTATTTT.

This clone was seen only a few times. Germline is not matched at one junction end, which may reflect a read error. The genes are TRBV7-9 and TRBJ1-2; D remains ambiguous. CDR1 and CDR2 from the germline V gene are SEHNR and FQNEAQ (reference sequence). The CDR3 consists of 11 residues. CDR3 sequence: CASSLVVDRHF. In DNA, the CDR3 is TGTGCCAGCAGCTTAGTTGTTGATAGGCACTTC.

The chain couples TRBV6-1 to TRBJ2-2, with unresolved D. CDR3 size: 14 residues. Germline-derived CDR1 and CDR2 are MNHNS and SASEGT. Trimming stripped 6 bases from V and 3 bases from J, with 11 bases between. CDR3: CASRFSGDTGELFF. In nucleotides, the CDR3 is TGTGCCAGCAGATTTTCTGGCGACACCGGGGAGCTGTTTTTT.

J is TRBJ2-7 and V is TRBV7-9, with D hard to call. Per the germline V gene, CDR1 is SEHNR and CDR2 is FQNEAQ (reference sequence). Trimming stripped 2 bases from V and 5 bases from J, with 13 bases between. The CDR3 is 14 residues long. CDR3 nucleotide sequence: TGTGCCAGCAGCTTATTCCACGGGCAGGACGAGCAGTACTTC. Translated: CASSLFHGQDEQYF.

The V gene is TRBV5-6, the J gene TRBJ1-6; 8 bases align to TRBD1. There are 15 residues in the CDR3. Trimming cost V 7 bases and J 8 bases; bases outside gene matches: 11. From germline, CDR1 is SGHDT and CDR2 YYEEEE. The CDR3 DNA is TGTGCCAGCTCGGTACGAGGACAGGGACATTCACCCCTCCACTTT. Its translation is CASSVRGQGHSPLHF.

The chain combines TRBV5-1 with TRBJ2-3; 10 positions match TRBD1. The CDR3 contains 16 residues. The germline V gene has CDR1 SGHRS and CDR2 YFSETQ. With V trimmed by 3 bases and J by 4 bases, 8 bases remained unmatched. CDR3: CASSSGDRGLPDTQYF. For the CDR3, the DNA is TGCGCCAGCAGCTCAGGGGACAGGGGACTCCCAGATACGCAGTATTTT.

The chain combines TRBV7-9 with TRBJ2-7; D perhaps matches TRBD2 (6 bases). V lost 6 bases and J 3 bases, leaving 15 bases between the germline ends. CDR1 and CDR2 (germline): SEHNR, FQNEAQ (reference sequence). The CDR3 sequence is 14 residues long. CDR3 region: CASSPFREVYEQYF. The DNA for the CDR3 is TGTGCCAGCAGTCCATTCAGGGAGGTCTACGAGCAGTACTTC.

The rearrangement uses TRBV18 and TRBJ2-7; 7 bases agree with TRBD2. The CDR3 sequence is 15 residues long. From germline, CDR1 is KGHSH and CDR2 LQKENI. V trimming: 4 bases; J trimming: 2 bases; junction bases outside the gene matches: 8. CDR3 nucleotides: TGTGCCAGCTCACGATCCGGGACTACAACCTACGAGCAGTACTTC. Translated, it gives CASSRSGTTTYEQYF. The variable domain in full, with the rest retrieved from reference TRBV18 and TRBJ2-7, is NAGVMQNPRHLVRRRGQEARLRCSPMKGHSHVYWYRQLPEEGLKFMVYLQKENIIDESGMPKERFSAEFPKEGPSILRIQQVVRGDSAAYFCASSRSGTTTYEQYFGPGTRLTVT.

This chain uses TRBV5-6 with TRBJ2-7; 7 nucleotides align to TRBD1. The CDR3 runs to 15 residues. CDR1 SGHDT and CDR2 YYEEEE come from the germline V gene. Germline trimming cut 6 bases from V and 2 bases from J; bases unmatched to any gene: 11. The DNA of the CDR3 is TGTGCCAGCAACCTTGAGCCGGGACAGACCTACGAGCAGTACTTC. Amino acids: CASNLEPGQTYEQYF.

This chain joins TRBV7-9 and TRBJ1-1, with TRBD1 matching 7 bases. V lost 5 bases and J lost 6; bases outside the gene matches: 3. The CDR3 has 12 amino acids. Germline V gene data show CDR1 as SEHNR and CDR2 as FQNEAQ (reference sequence). As DNA, the CDR3 is TGTGCCAGCAGCAGAGACAGGGCTGAAGCTTTCTTT. Translating gives CASSRDRAEAFF. Complete variable domain (other parts from reference TRBV7-9 and TRBJ1-1): DTGVSQNPRHKITKRGQNVTFRCDPISEHNRLYWYRQTLGQGPEFLTYFQNEAQLEKSRLLSDRFSAERPKGSFSTLEIQRTEQGDSAMYLCASSRDRAEAFFGQGTRLTVV.

The chain links TRBV4-2 to TRBJ2-6; no clear D. Germline CDR1 reads LGHNA; CDR2 reads YNFKEQ. The CDR3 consists of 15 residues. The V and J ends lost 5 bases and 5 bases respectively, with 13 bases between them. The CDR3 DNA reads TGTGCCAGCAGCAGGTTACAAAGTCGGGCCAACGTCCTGACTTTC. Translating it yields CASSRLQSRANVLTF.

The chain is built from TRBV6-6 and TRBJ2-7; 8 positions match TRBD1. The trim removed 7 bases at V and 2 bases at J, leaving 10 bases unmatched. The CDR3 is 15 residues long. The V gene's germline CDR1 is MNHNY and CDR2 SVGAGI (reference sequence). CDR3 bases: TGTGCCAGCAAAAGAAAACAGGGGGGACCCTACGAGCAGTACTTC. Translating it yields CASKRKQGGPYEQYF.

This clone was picked up one time. The chain links TRBV19 to TRBJ2-7; 10 bases are shared with TRBD1. CDR1 LNHDA and CDR2 SQIVND come from the germline V gene (reference sequence). J was trimmed by 3 bases and V by 3 bases; bases with no gene match: 5. The CDR3 length is 15 residues. CDR3 in DNA: TGTGCCAGTAGTATGTCCGGGACAGGGGTCTACGAGCAGTACTTC. Amino acids: CASSMSGTGVYEQYF.

The V and J genes are TRBV7-2 and TRBJ2-5; TRBD2 matches 8 bases. V was pared by 5 bases and J by 1 base, with 12 bases of the junction left unmatched. Germline-derived CDR1 and CDR2 are SGHTA and FQGNSA. This CDR3 is 17 amino acids long. DNA for the CDR3: TGTGCCAGCAGCGGACTCCGGGACGGGGGGGCCCAAGAGACCCAGTACTTC. This sequence encodes CASSGLRDGGAQETQYF.

This clone was detected a few times. The rearrangement joins TRBV6-4 to TRBJ1-1; D gene ambiguous. The CDR3 runs to 12 residues. The germline V and J ends were trimmed by 8 bases and 1 base, with 8 bases remaining between them. The germline V gene encodes CDR1 MRHNA and CDR2 SNTAGT. CDR3 residues: CASVLQNTEAFF. In DNA, the CDR3 is TGTGCCAGCGTCCTGCAGAACACTGAAGCTTTCTTT.

This chain links TRBV27 with TRBJ1-2, with D uncertain. The germline V and J ends were trimmed by 3 bases and 1 base, with 9 bases remaining between them. The CDR3 contains 14 residues. Germline CDR1 MNHEY, CDR2 SMNVEV (reference sequence). CDR3 protein: CASSFQGNNYGYTF. DNA of the CDR3: TGTGCCAGCAGTTTCCAAGGAAATAACTATGGCTACACCTTC.

This rearrangement joins TRBV11-2 to TRBJ2-7, with D perhaps TRBD2 (5 bases). Germline V gene sequence: CDR1 SGHAT, CDR2 FQNNGV. V was shortened by 0 bases and J by 7 bases, with 19 bases between the two germline ends. The CDR3 contains 16 residues. In DNA form, the CDR3 reads TGTGCCAGCAGCTTAGATCTTGTCGAGGGCCCCAGGGAGCAGTACTTC. Its translation: CASSLDLVEGPREQYF.

This clone is termed medium-sized. The chain combines TRBV5-4 with TRBJ2-1; weak D call: TRBD2 (7 bases). The CDR3 has 14 amino acids. Trimming took off 10 bases at V and 0 bases at J, with 14 bases between the two ends. Germline assignment: CDR1 SGHNT and CDR2 YYREEE (reference sequence). The CDR3 reads CACGGPSSYNEQFF. The CDR3 nucleotides are TGTGCCTGCGGGGGCCCGAGCTCCTACAATGAGCAGTTCTTC. The full variable domain, with the rest looked up from reference TRBV5-4 and TRBJ2-1, is ETGVTQSPTHLIKTRGQQVTLRCSSQSGHNTVSWYQQALGQGPQFIFQYYREEENGRGNFPPRFSGLQFPNYSSELNVNALELDDSALYLCACGGPSSYNEQFFGPGTRLTVL.